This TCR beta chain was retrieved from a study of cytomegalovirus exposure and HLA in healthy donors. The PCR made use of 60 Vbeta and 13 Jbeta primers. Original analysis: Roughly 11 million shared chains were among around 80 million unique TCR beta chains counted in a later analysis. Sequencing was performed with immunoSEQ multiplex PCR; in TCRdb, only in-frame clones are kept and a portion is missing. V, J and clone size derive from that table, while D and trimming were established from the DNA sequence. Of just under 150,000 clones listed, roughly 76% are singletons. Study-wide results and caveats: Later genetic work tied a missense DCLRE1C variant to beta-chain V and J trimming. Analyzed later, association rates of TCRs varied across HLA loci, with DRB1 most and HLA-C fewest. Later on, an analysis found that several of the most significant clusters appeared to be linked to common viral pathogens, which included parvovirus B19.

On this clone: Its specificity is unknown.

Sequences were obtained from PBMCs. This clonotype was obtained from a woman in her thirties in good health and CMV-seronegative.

The CDR3 nucleotides read TGCAGCGTTGAGCCCGACAGCTCTAAACCCTACGAGCAGTACTTC. Translating it yields CSVEPDSSKPYEQYF. The V gene is TRBV29-1, the J gene TRBJ2-7; D is perhaps TRBD1 (5 bases). CDR1 and CDR2 (germline): SQVTM, ANQGSEA. This CDR3 spans 15 amino acids. Trimming shortened V by 3 bases and J by 2 bases, and 17 bases separated the two germline ends.